The entry below gives a single TCR beta chain sequence along with its context. Its antigen is unidentified. The data belong to a study of shared clonotypes between healthy human individuals. General study points: The rarefaction results pointed to incomplete sorted-subset sequencing despite large depth. The naive CD4 repertoires of several donors were compared, and about 5% of clonotypes were shared.

It was into CD45RA+ naive and CD45RA-negative memory subsets that the CD4+ cells were split. This CDR3 spans 15 amino acids. CDR1 and CDR2 from the germline V gene are MNHNS and SASEGT. Unmatched junction bases numbered 11, after V lost 4 bases and J lost 7 bases. TCRdb's copy holds only in-frame clones and misses some; the assay was immunoSEQ multiplex PCR. The repertoire has 550,000 to 850,000 clones, roughly 72% of them found once; the top ten carry under 2%. Material for sequencing was memory CD4+ T cells sorted from blood. The subset: CD45RA-negative fraction. The sequence was collected from a woman between 25 and 40 years old in good health. The genes are TRBV6-1 and TRBJ1-1, with 8 bases lining up with TRBD1. CDR3 protein: CASSARGRPILEAFF. The CDR3 bases are TGTGCCAGCAGTGCCAGGGGGCGTCCCATCCTTGAAGCTTTCTTT.